The entry below gives a single TCR beta chain sequence along with its context. The antigen is not known. Quantitative 5'-RACE with molecular barcodes produced the TCR beta libraries. TCRdb recomputed calls from the 5' RACE reads with MiXCR, one row per CDR3 protein. This sample has roughly 130,000 distinct CDR3 sequences, with roughly 13% found just once. The data stem from a study of CD8 T cells in ankylosing spondylitis. Findings of the study overall: Enrichment of disease-linked clones was reportedly significant in matched ankylosing spondylitis synovial fluid. A motif of 7 or 8 highly homologous TCR beta variants was seen as apparently characteristic of ankylosing spondylitis blood. The disease-linked clones had a CD8+ phenotype and low blood frequencies.

This CDR3 is 17 amino acids long. The junction had 13 bases not matched to a gene; V was cut back by 6 bases and J by 4 bases. CDR1 is DFQATT, CDR2 SNEGSKA, per germline (reference sequence). J is TRBJ2-2 and V is TRBV20-1; TRBD2 matches 11 bases. The receptor's source is a female donor with ankylosing spondylitis or in good health (not recorded which). Input material: blood, either unsorted or a sorted T cell fraction (not recorded which). The CDR3 sequence is CSATRRTSGWATGELFF. The DNA of the CDR3 is TGCAGTGCCACGCGAAGGACTAGCGGGTGGGCCACCGGGGAGCTGTTTTTT.